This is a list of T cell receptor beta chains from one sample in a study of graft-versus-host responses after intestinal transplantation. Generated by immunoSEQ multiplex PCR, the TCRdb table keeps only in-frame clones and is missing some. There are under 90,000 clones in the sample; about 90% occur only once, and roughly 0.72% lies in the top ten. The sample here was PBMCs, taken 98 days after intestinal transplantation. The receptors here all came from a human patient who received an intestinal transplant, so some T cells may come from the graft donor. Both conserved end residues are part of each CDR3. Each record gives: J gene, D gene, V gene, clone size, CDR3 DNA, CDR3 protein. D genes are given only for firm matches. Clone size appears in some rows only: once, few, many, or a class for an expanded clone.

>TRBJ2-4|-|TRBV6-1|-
TGTGCCAGCAGCCTGAGTCTAGCCAAAAACATTCAGTACTTC
CASSLSLAKNIQYF
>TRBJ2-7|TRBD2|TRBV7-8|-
TGTGCCAGCAGCCCCTCCCGGGCGGGAGGGGACTACGAGCAGTACTTC
CASSPSRAGGDYEQYF
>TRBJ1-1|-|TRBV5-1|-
TGCGCCAGCAGCTTGGTACCTGAGGGCACTGAAGCTTTCTTT
CASSLVPEGTEAFF
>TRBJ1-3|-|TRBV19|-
TGTGCCAGTAGTATCCTACAGCCTTCATCCTCTGGAAACACCATATATTTT
CASSILQPSSSGNTIYF
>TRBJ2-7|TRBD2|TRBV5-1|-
TGCGCCAGCAGCCAGAAGCGGGAGGGCCCTTACGAGCAGTACTTC
CASSQKREGPYEQYF
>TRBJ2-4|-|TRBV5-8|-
TGTGCCAGCAGAGCGATAGCCTCTGAGAAAAACATTCAGTACTTC
CASRAIASEKNIQYF
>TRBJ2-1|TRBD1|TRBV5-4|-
TGTGCCAGCAGCCAGGAGGAGGGACAGGGCAATGAGCAGTTCTTC
CASSQEEGQGNEQFF
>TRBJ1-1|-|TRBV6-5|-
TGTGCCAGCAGGTCCCCCTCAGGCACTGAAGCTTTCTTT
CASRSPSGTEAFF
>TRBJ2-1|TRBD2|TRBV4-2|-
TGTGCCAGCAGCCAAGAGGGCAGCGGGGGGGCCCCCTACAATGAGCAGTTCTTC
CASSQEGSGGAPYNEQFF
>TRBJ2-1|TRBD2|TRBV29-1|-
TGCAGCGTTGAAGATCTGGGCCACCAAACCGGGACTAGCGGGGGGTTATCCTACAATGAGCAGTTCTTC
CSVEDLGHQTGTSGGLSYNEQFF
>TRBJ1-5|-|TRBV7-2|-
TGTGCCAGCAGGCGGGACGCCTATAGCAATCAGCCCCAGCATTTT
CASRRDAYSNQPQHF
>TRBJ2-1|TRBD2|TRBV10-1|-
TGCGCCAGCAGTGCGGGACTAGGGGGCAATGAGCAGTTCTTC
CASSAGLGGNEQFF
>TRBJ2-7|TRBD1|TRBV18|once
TGTGCCAGCTCGCCGCCATGGGTCAGGGGGCACAGGGCCTACGAGCAGTACTTC
CASSPPWVRGHRAYEQYF
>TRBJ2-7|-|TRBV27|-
TGTGCCAGCAGTCCCATGGGTTACGAGCAGTACTTC
CASSPMGYEQYF
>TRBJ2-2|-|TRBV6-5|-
TGTGCCAGCAGTTACGAGACGGACACCGGGGAGCTGTTTTTT
CASSYETDTGELFF
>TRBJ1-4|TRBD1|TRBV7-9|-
TGTGCCAGCAGCTTAGTAGGGACAGGACTCTATTCAAATGAAAAACTGTTTTTT
CASSLVGTGLYSNEKLFF
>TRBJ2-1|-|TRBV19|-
TGTGCCAGTAGTGTTGAGCGGGCGTCCTACAATGAGCAGTTCTTC
CASSVERASYNEQFF
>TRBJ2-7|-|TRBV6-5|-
TGTGCCAGCAGTTACGGCCCTTCCTACGAGCAGTACTTC
CASSYGPSYEQYF
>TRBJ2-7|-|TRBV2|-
TGTGCCAGCAGTGAACGGGGGCAGGGCTTTCACGAGCAGTACTTC
CASSERGQGFHEQYF
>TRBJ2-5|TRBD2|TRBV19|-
TGTGCCAGTAGTAGGCTAGCGGGGTTGGAGACCCAGTACTTC
CASSRLAGLETQYF